This TCR beta chain comes out of a study of blood T cell repertoires in COVID-19. At the level of the study: Specimens from acute and convalescent COVID-19 originated in the United States, Italy and Spain. PBMCs, B-cell-depleted T cells, or T cells were the source of the cDNA or gDNA that made up the material.

Per the original methods: The authors estimated nucleated cell counts from reference gene primer amplification. Assay: immunoSEQ multiplex PCR; the TCRdb copy retains only in-frame clones and omits some. For V, J and clone size, that table is used; D and trimming come from the DNA. Of roughly 140,000 clones in the sample, roughly 80% were seen once. Sequenced: peripheral blood. The sequence was collected from a man aged 65 to 79 who had recovered from COVID-19.

The CDR3 DNA is TGTGCCAGCAGTGAACCCCAGGGGCTCGGGAGCTACACCTTC. This sequence encodes CASSEPQGLGSYTF. The rearrangement uses TRBV6-1 and TRBJ1-2, with D tentatively TRBD1 (6 bases). Germline loops: CDR1 MNHNS, CDR2 SASEGT. Trimming took 2 bases from V and 9 from J, leaving 16 bases between them. This CDR3 is built from 14 residues.